Listed below are T cell receptor beta chains from one sample, sequenced in a study of cytomegalovirus exposure and HLA in healthy donors. Produced via immunoSEQ multiplex PCR; TCRdb's table is partial and in-frame only. The table gives around 140,000 clones; the top ten clones make up 1.5% to 1.9% of it. Sequences were obtained from PBMCs. The receptors were gathered from a woman between 35 and 50 years old in good health and CMV-seronegative. Both conserved end residues are part of each CDR3. A D gene is named only where the DNA matches it firmly.

CDR3 length,D gene,V gene,J gene,CDR3 protein,CDR3 DNA
14,.,TRBV11-2,TRBJ1-1,CASSLNTGLAEAFF,TGTGCCAGCAGCTTAAATACAGGGCTGGCTGAAGCTTTCTTT
15,TRBD1,TRBV5-4,TRBJ1-2,CASSQKIGDSYGYTF,TGTGCCAGCAGCCAAAAAATAGGGGACAGCTATGGCTACACCTTC
16,.,TRBV4-1,TRBJ1-5,CASSQEPGGRNQPQHF,TGCGCCAGCAGCCAAGAACCGGGAGGGCGCAATCAGCCCCAGCATTTT
17,.,TRBV11-2,TRBJ1-4,CASSFFGGGRFSEKLFF,TGTGCCAGCAGCTTCTTCGGCGGCGGGAGGTTTAGTGAAAAACTGTTTTTT
15,TRBD1,TRBV27,TRBJ1-6,CASNNFRQGSSPLHF,TGTGCCAGCAATAACTTTCGACAGGGCAGTTCACCCCTCCACTTT
15,.,TRBV4-1,TRBJ1-2,CASSQGQDRNYGYTF,TGCGCCAGCAGCCAAGGGCAGGATAGGAACTATGGCTACACCTTC
14,.,TRBV7-2,TRBJ2-5,CASSTRGSKETQYF,TGTGCCAGCAGCACTCGAGGATCTAAAGAGACCCAGTACTTC
15,.,TRBV11-2,TRBJ1-2,CASSSGPGQLRGYTF,TGTGCCAGCAGCTCGGGCCCGGGACAACTTAGGGGCTACACCTTC
13,.,TRBV5-1,TRBJ1-3,CASSSQTGNTIYF,TGCGCCAGCAGCTCCCAAACTGGAAACACCATATATTTT
16,.,TRBV10-1,TRBJ2-7,CASSSLGGPRYYEQYF,TGCGCCAGCAGTTCCTTGGGGGGGCCGCGCTACTACGAGCAGTACTTC
14,.,TRBV11-3,TRBJ2-1,CASSPAGVHNEQFF,TGTGCCAGCTCCCCCGCAGGGGTCCACAATGAGCAGTTCTTC
16,.,TRBV5-4,TRBJ2-7,CASSSGGQGGSYEQYF,TGTGCCAGCAGCTCGGGGGGCCAGGGAGGCTCCTACGAGCAGTACTTC
16,.,TRBV15,TRBJ2-2,CATSLPRDSPSGELFF,TGTGCCACCAGCTTACCCCGGGACTCCCCTTCCGGGGAGCTGTTTTTT
16,TRBD2,TRBV27,TRBJ2-7,CASSLGRTSGAYEQYF,TGTGCCAGCAGTTTAGGTCGGACTAGCGGGGCCTACGAGCAGTACTTC
15,TRBD2,TRBV5-4,TRBJ2-1,CASRTGLASYNEQFF,TGTGCCAGCAGAACGGGACTAGCGTCCTACAATGAGCAGTTCTTC
12,.,TRBV5-4,TRBJ2-5,CASSLAGETQYF,TGTGCCAGCAGCTTGGCCGGAGAGACCCAGTACTTC
14,.,TRBV6-1,TRBJ2-5,CASRIVGGEETQYF,TGTGCCAGCAGGATCGTCGGAGGGGAAGAGACCCAGTACTTC
16,.,TRBV18,TRBJ2-2,CASSPGTPDNTGELFF,TGTGCCAGCTCACCTGGGACACCAGACAACACCGGGGAGCTGTTTTTT
17,.,TRBV5-4,TRBJ2-3,CASSDSMDTYLTDTQYF,TGTGCCAGCAGCGATTCGATGGACACCTATCTCACAGATACGCAGTATTTT
13,.,TRBV7-2,TRBJ2-5,CASTLSSGETQYF,TGTGCCAGCACCTTGAGTAGCGGAGAGACCCAGTACTTC
19,.,TRBV18,TRBJ1-3,CASSPNQNRRSLSGNTIYF,TGTGCCAGCTCGCCCAACCAGAACAGGCGATCTCTTTCTGGAAACACCATATATTTT
14,.,TRBV27,TRBJ2-4,CASHGDGRGTIQYF,TGTGCCAGCCACGGGGATGGGCGGGGTACCATTCAGTACTTC
16,.,TRBV15,TRBJ2-1,CATSTSPRGVLREQFF,TGTGCCACCAGCACCAGCCCTCGGGGTGTCCTTCGGGAGCAGTTCTTC
12,.,TRBV2,TRBJ1-4,CASSQDSEKLFF,TGTGCCAGCAGTCAGGACAGTGAAAAACTGTTTTTT
15,.,TRBV6-1,TRBJ1-6,CASSEYQGSNSPLHF,TGTGCCAGCAGTGAATATCAGGGTAGTAATTCACCCCTCCACTTT
15,.,TRBV5-5,TRBJ2-6,CASSLGGTGANVLTF,TGTGCCAGCAGCTTGGGAGGGACTGGGGCCAACGTCCTGACTTTC
15,.,TRBV18,TRBJ1-2,CASSPATDQSYGYTF,TGTGCCAGCTCACCCGCGACAGACCAATCCTATGGCTACACCTTC